Listed below are T cell receptor beta chains from one sample, sequenced in a study of post-analysis software for immune sequencing data. TCRdb independently ran MiXCR on the PCR reads; one entry per CDR3 protein. In the table there are 750,000 to 950,000 distinct CDR3 sequences, roughly 46% of which are singletons. Source material: blood. The origin of the receptors is a girl aged 5-17 years with multiple sclerosis. CDR3s include the opening cysteine and the closing phenylalanine or tryptophan. The order of the fields is CDR3 protein, CDR3 DNA, CDR3 length, J gene, V gene, D gene, clone size. A D gene is named only where the DNA matches it firmly. Rows may omit the clone size; those that give it use once, few, many or a size class.

CASSGRGAGETQYF | TGTGCCAGCAGCGGAAGGGGGGCAGGGGAGACCCAGTACTTC | 14 | TRBJ2-5 | TRBV28 | NA | NA
CAISRPVGETQYF | TGTGCCATCAGTAGACCCGTGGGGGAGACCCAGTACTTC | 13 | TRBJ2-5 | TRBV10-3 | NA | NA
CASSLDLAGGGTDTQYF | TGTGCCAGCAGCTTAGATCTAGCGGGAGGAGGCACAGATACGCAGTATTTT | 17 | TRBJ2-3 | TRBV11-2 | TRBD2 | few
CASSSMGTGGGYTF | TGTGCCAGCAGTTCCATGGGGACAGGGGGTGGCTACACCTTC | 14 | TRBJ1-2 | TRBV6-5 | TRBD1 | NA
CASSRDRGGTEAFF | TGTGCCAGCAGTCGGGACAGGGGGGGAACTGAAGCTTTCTTT | 14 | TRBJ1-1 | TRBV12-3/TRBV12-4 | TRBD1 | many
CSVAGQLTYNEQFF | TGCAGCGTTGCGGGACAGTTAACCTACAATGAGCAGTTCTTC | 14 | TRBJ2-1 | TRBV29-1 | TRBD1 | NA
CANSFGTSGSLGHKLNEQFF | TGTGCCAACAGCTTCGGGACTAGCGGGAGTTTAGGCCACAAACTCAATGAGCAGTTCTTC | 20 | TRBJ2-1 | TRBV9 | TRBD2 | NA
CSVEEGLGVIRQETQYF | TGCAGCGTTGAAGAGGGGCTCGGGGTTATTAGACAAGAGACCCAGTACTTC | 17 | TRBJ2-5 | TRBV29-1 | NA | few
CAISDRDNQPQHF | TGTGCCATCAGTGACAGGGACAATCAGCCCCAGCATTTT | 13 | TRBJ1-5 | TRBV10-3 | NA | few
CASSTGGNNYGYTF | TGTGCCAGCTCAACCGGGGGGAATAACTATGGCTACACCTTC | 14 | TRBJ1-2 | TRBV12-3/TRBV12-4 | NA | many
CAISETGRGEETQYF | TGTGCCATCAGTGAGACGGGTAGGGGTGAAGAGACCCAGTACTTC | 15 | TRBJ2-5 | TRBV10-3 | NA | NA
CASSVTSGRGTQYF | TGCGCCAGTAGTGTTACTAGCGGGAGAGGGACCCAGTACTTC | 14 | TRBJ2-5 | TRBV10-2 | TRBD2 | few
CASSFRGRGSFENIQYF | TGTGCCAGTAGCTTCAGGGGGCGGGGATCGTTTGAAAACATTCAGTACTTC | 17 | TRBJ2-4 | TRBV7-9 | TRBD1 | NA
CASRSSGSINEQFF | TGTGCCAGCAGAAGTAGCGGGAGTATAAATGAGCAGTTCTTC | 14 | TRBJ2-1 | TRBV28 | TRBD2 | NA
CASSYQGGSTEAFF | TGTGCCAGCAGCTACCAGGGAGGGAGCACTGAAGCTTTCTTT | 14 | TRBJ1-1 | TRBV7-3 | NA | few
CASSQDATSGRDTQYF | TGCGCCAGCAGCCAAGATGCGACTAGCGGGAGGGATACGCAGTATTTT | 16 | TRBJ2-3 | TRBV4-1 | TRBD2 | NA
CASSLTGATHGYTF | TGTGCCAGCAGCCTGACAGGGGCAACCCATGGCTACACCTTC | 14 | TRBJ1-2 | TRBV12-3/TRBV12-4 | TRBD1 | NA
CASSSDSRGRMDEKLFF | TGCGCCAGCAGCTCCGATTCGCGGGGTCGTATGGATGAAAAACTGTTTTTT | 17 | TRBJ1-4 | TRBV5-1 | NA | NA
CASSIGVEPLYEQYF | TGTGCCAGTAGTATCGGCGTGGAGCCTCTCTACGAGCAGTACTTC | 15 | TRBJ2-7 | TRBV19 | NA | NA
CASSQTGVRETQFF | TGTGCCAGCAGCCAGACGGGAGTTCGGGAGACCCAGTTCTTC | 14 | TRBJ2-1 | TRBV3-1 | NA | NA
CASSISTQQVPYGYTF | TGTGCCAGCAGCATCTCCACACAACAGGTGCCCTATGGCTACACCTTC | 16 | TRBJ1-2 | TRBV7-9 | NA | NA
CASSYSILGPQPEQYF | TGTGCCAGCAGTTACTCGATCCTCGGGCCTCAGCCCGAGCAGTACTTC | 16 | TRBJ2-7 | TRBV6-6 | NA | few
CASSRSGMGLARDEQFF | TGTGCCAGCAGCAGAAGCGGGATGGGACTAGCGCGGGATGAGCAGTTCTTC | 17 | TRBJ2-1 | TRBV27 | TRBD2 | few
CASSLGPPSGRYQETQYF | TGTGCCAGCAGCTTAGGCCCCCCCAGCGGGAGGTACCAAGAGACCCAGTACTTC | 18 | TRBJ2-5 | TRBV7-3 | TRBD2 | NA
CASSQVSTPSPREQYF | TGTGCCAGCAGCCAAGTGAGCACTCCCAGCCCGAGAGAGCAGTACTTC | 16 | TRBJ2-7 | TRBV14 | NA | once
CSARLAENYNEQFF | TGCAGTGCTAGACTAGCGGAGAATTACAATGAGCAGTTCTTC | 14 | TRBJ2-1 | TRBV20-1 | TRBD2 | few
CASSRGELFF | TGTGCCAGCAGCCGCGGGGAGCTGTTTTTT | 10 | TRBJ2-2 | TRBV7-9 | NA | once
CASSQGGSFHEQYF | TGTGCCAGCAGCCAAGGCGGGAGCTTCCACGAGCAGTACTTC | 14 | TRBJ2-7 | TRBV3-1 | TRBD2 | NA
CASGLPLTEAFF | TGTGCTAGTGGTTTGCCCCTTACTGAAGCTTTCTTT | 12 | TRBJ1-1 | TRBV12-5 | NA | NA
CSASGVGPVTYEQYF | TGCAGTGCTAGTGGTGTGGGTCCCGTAACCTACGAGCAGTACTTC | 15 | TRBJ2-7 | TRBV20-1 | NA | NA
CASSLGQDSSYEQYF | TGCGCCAGCAGCCTCGGACAGGACAGCTCCTACGAGCAGTACTTC | 15 | TRBJ2-7 | TRBV4-3 | TRBD1 | few
CASSFNSLGWYF | TGTGCCAGCAGCTTTAATTCCCTCGGTTGGTACTTC | 12 | TRBJ2-7 | TRBV11-2 | NA | NA